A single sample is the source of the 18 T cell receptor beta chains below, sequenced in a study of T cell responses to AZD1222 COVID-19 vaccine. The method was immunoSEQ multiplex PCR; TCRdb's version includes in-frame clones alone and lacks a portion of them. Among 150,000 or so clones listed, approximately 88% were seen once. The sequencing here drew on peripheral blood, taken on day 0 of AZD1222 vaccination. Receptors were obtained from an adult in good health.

This CDR3 is CASSAWGTHWEQETQYF. CDR3 sequence (DNA): TGTGCCAGCAGCGCCTGGGGGACACACTGGGAACAAGAGACCCAGTACTTC. V and J are TRBV9 and TRBJ2-5; D may be TRBD1 (6 bases). CDR3 length equals 17 residues. Germline V gene data show CDR1 as SGDLS and CDR2 as YYNGEE. Trimming shortened V by 3 bases and J by 2 bases, and 20 bases separated the two germline ends.

The CDR3 nucleotides read TGTGCCACCAACCGGGACCCAGTGGAATTATTCCAGCATTTT. The encoded protein is CATNRDPVELFQHF. This rearrangement joins TRBV19 to TRBJ1-5, with D perhaps matching TRBD1 (5 bases). This CDR3 region has 14 residues. Germline V gives CDR1 LNHDA, CDR2 SQIVND (reference sequence). The germline V and J ends were trimmed by 10 bases and 12 bases, with 25 bases remaining between them. The full variable domain, with the rest looked up from reference TRBV19 and TRBJ1-5, is DGGITQSPKYLFRKEGQNVTLSCEQNLNHDAMYWYRQDPGQGLRLIYYSQIVNDFQKGDIAEGYSVSREKKESFPLTVTSAQKNPTAFYLCATNRDPVELFQHFGDGTRLSIL.

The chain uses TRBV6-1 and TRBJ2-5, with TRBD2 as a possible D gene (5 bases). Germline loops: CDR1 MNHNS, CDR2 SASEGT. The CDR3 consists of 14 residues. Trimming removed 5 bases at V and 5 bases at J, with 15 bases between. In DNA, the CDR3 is TGTGCCAGCAGTTATAGCGTTCAAGGGGAGACCCAGTACTTC. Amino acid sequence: CASSYSVQGETQYF.

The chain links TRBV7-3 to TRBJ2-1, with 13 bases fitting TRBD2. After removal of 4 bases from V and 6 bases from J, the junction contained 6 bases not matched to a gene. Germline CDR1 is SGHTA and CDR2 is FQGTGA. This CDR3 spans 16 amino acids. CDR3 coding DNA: TGTGCCAGCAGCTACCAGAGACTAGCGGGAGGCAATGAGCAGTTCTTC. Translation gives CASSYQRLAGGNEQFF.

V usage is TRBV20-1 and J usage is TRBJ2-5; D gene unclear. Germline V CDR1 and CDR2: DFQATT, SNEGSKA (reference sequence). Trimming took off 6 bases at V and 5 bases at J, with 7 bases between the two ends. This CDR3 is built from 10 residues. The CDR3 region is CSASAETQYF. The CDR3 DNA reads TGCAGTGCGAGTGCGGAGACCCAGTACTTC.

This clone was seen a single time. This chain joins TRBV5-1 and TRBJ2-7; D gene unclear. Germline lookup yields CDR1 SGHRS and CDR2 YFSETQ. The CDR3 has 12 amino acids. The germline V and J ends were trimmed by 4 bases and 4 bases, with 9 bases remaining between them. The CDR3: CASSGSTYEQYF. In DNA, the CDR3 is TGCGCCAGCAGCGGGTCGACTTACGAGCAGTACTTC.

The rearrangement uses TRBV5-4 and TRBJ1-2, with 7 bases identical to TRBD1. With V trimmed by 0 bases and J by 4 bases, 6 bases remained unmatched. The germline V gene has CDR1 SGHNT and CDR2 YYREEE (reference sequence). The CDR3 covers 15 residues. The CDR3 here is CASSLVVGDSYGYTF. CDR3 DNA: TGTGCCAGCAGCTTGGTGGTAGGGGACAGCTATGGCTACACCTTC.

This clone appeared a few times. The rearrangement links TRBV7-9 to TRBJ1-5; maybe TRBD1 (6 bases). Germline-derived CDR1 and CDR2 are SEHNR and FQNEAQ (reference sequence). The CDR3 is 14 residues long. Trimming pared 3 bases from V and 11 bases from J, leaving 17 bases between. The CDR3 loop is CASSFREGGEAQHF. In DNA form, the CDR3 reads TGTGCCAGCAGCTTTCGGGAAGGGGGTGAGGCCCAGCATTTT.

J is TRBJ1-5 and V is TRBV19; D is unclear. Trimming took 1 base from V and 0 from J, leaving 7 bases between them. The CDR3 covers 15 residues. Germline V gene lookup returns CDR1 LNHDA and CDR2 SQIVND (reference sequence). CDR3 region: CASSIVADSNQPQHF. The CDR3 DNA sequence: TGTGCCAGTAGTATAGTAGCAGATAGCAATCAGCCCCAGCATTTT.

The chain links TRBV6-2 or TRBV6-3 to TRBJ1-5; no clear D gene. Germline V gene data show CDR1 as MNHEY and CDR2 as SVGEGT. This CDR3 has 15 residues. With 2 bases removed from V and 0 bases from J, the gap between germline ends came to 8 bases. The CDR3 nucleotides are TGTGCCAGCAGTTACGCGTACAATAGCAATCAGCCCCAGCATTTT. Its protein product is CASSYAYNSNQPQHF.

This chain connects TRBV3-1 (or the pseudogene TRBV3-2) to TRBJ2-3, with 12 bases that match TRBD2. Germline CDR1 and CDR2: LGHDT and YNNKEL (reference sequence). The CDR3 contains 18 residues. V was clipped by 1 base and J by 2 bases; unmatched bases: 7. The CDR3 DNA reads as TGTGCCAGCAGCCAAGGTGGGGCTAGCGGGGGGGACACAGATACGCAGTATTTT. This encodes CASSQGGASGGDTDTQYF.

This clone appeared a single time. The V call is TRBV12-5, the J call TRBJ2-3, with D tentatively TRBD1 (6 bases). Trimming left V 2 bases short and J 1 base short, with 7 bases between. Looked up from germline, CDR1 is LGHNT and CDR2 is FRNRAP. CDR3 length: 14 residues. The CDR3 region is CASGLQGRTDTQYF. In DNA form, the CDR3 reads TGTGCTAGTGGTTTGCAGGGGCGCACAGATACGCAGTATTTT.

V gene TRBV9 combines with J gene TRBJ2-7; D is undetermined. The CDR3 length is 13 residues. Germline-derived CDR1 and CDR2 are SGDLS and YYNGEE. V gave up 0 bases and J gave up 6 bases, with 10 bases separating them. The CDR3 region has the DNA TGTGCCAGCAGCGTAGTGGGGAACGGCGAGCAGTACTTC. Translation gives CASSVVGNGEQYF.

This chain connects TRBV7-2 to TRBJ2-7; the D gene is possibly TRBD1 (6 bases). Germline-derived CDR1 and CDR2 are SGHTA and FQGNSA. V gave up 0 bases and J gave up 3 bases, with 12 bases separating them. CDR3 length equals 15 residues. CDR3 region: CASSLAKTGRYEQYF. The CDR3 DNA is TGTGCCAGCAGCTTAGCAAAGACAGGCCGCTACGAGCAGTACTTC.

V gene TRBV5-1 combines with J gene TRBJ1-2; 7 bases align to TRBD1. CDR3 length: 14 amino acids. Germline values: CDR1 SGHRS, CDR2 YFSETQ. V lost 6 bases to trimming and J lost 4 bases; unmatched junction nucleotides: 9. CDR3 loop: CASNSKGDSYGYTF. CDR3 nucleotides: TGCGCCAGCAACTCCAAGGGGGACAGCTATGGCTACACCTTC.

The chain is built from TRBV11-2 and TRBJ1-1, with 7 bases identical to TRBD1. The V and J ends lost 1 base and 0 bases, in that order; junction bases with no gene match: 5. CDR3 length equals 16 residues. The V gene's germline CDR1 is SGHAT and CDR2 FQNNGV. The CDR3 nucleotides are TGTGCCAGCAGCTTAGTGTCAGGGGGGATGAACACTGAAGCTTTCTTT. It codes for CASSLVSGGMNTEAFF.

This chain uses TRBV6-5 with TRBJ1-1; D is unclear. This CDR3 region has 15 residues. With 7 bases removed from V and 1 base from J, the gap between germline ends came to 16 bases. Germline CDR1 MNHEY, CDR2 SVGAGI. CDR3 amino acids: CASTIDGVGNTEAFF. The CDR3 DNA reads TGTGCCAGCACCATTGATGGTGTGGGGAACACTGAAGCTTTCTTT.

The CDR3 nucleotides are TGTGCCAGCAGTTCCCAGTCAGGCTATGGCTACACCTTC. As protein: CASSSQSGYGYTF. The V gene is TRBV6-1, the J gene TRBJ1-2; D ambiguous. The CDR3 length is 13 residues. V lost 5 bases and J lost 4, with 11 bases in between. CDR1 and CDR2 from the germline V gene are MNHNS and SASEGT.